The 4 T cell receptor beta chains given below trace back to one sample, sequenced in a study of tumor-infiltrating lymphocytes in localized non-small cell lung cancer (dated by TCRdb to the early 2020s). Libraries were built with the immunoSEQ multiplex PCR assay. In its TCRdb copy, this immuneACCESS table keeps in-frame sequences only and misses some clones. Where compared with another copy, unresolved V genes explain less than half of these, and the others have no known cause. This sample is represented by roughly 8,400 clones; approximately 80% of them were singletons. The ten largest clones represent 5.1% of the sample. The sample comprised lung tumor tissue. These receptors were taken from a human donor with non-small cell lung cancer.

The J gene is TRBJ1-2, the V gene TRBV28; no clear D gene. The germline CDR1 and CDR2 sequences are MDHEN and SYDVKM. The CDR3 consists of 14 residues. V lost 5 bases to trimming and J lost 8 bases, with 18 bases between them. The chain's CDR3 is CASSQLSPPLGYTF. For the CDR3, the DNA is TGTGCCAGCAGTCAACTTAGCCCCCCATTGGGCTACACCTTC.

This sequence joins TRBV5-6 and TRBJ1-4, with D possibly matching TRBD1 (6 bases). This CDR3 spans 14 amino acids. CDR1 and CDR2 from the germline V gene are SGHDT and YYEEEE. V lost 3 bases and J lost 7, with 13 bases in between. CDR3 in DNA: TGTGCCAGCAGCTCAATGGGGGCAGTTGAAAAACTGTTTTTT. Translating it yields CASSSMGAVEKLFF.

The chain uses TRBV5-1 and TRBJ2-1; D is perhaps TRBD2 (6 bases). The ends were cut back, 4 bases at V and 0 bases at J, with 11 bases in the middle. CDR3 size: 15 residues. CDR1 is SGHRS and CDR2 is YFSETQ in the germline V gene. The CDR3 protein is CASSLRGSSYNEQFF. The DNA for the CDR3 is TGCGCCAGCAGCCTACGGGGGAGCTCCTACAATGAGCAGTTCTTC.

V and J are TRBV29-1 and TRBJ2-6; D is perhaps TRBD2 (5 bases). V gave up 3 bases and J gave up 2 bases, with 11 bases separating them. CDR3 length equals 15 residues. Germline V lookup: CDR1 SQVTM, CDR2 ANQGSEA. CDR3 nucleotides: TGCAGCGTTGATGAGGGCCTGACTGGGGCCAACGTCCTGACTTTC. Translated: CSVDEGLTGANVLTF.